This T cell receptor beta chain emerged from a study of Graves' ophthalmopathy and Graves' hyperthyroidism. This clonotype was observed many times. V dropped 2 bases and J dropped 3; count of bases not matched to a gene: 5. The CDR3 loop spans 15 amino acids. Germline V gene data show CDR1 as SGHAT and CDR2 as FQNNGV. Scientists amplified the TCR beta CDR3 regions from RNA transcripts. Second-round multiplex PCR came after first-round RT-PCR with HTBI primers. MiXCR was run by TCRdb on the multiplex PCR reads, yielding one entry per CDR3 protein. The top ten hold roughly 3% of the sample, which has 400,000 to 500,000 distinct CDR3 sequences, under 25% seen once.

The receptor comes from a woman younger than 35 with stable Graves' hyperthyroidism. The V call is TRBV11-2, the J call TRBJ2-7; 9 nucleotides align to TRBD2. Material for sequencing was peripheral blood. This CDR3 reads CASSLMPSGVYEQYF. CDR3 nucleotide sequence: TGTGCCAGCAGCTTAATGCCTAGCGGGGTCTACGAGCAGTACTTC.